This T cell receptor (beta chain) was obtained from a study of blood T cell repertoires in COVID-19. Study summary: There were acute and convalescent COVID-19 samples, and they came from the United States, Italy and Spain. PBMCs, B-cell-depleted T cells, or T cells provided the cDNA or gDNA that made up the material.

This clone has a single count. Mismatch with germline at one junction end may stem from a read error. In the authors' workflow: Reference gene primer amplification yielded estimated nucleated cell counts. TCRdb's table, derived via immunoSEQ multiplex PCR, lists solely in-frame clones and lacks some. Clonal size and the V and J genes are those of that table, whereas D and trimming came from the DNA. The sample lists 91,000 or so clones; over 80% were seen once. Specimen: peripheral blood. This TCR derives from a woman aged 50 to 60 in a cohort sampled during active COVID-19.

This CDR3 reads CASSFSGGAYNEQFF. The DNA for the CDR3 is TGTGCTAGCAGCTTTAGCGGGGGGGCGTACAATGAGCAGTTCTTC. The chain uses TRBV7-7 and TRBJ2-1; 11 bases align to TRBD2. The CDR3 totals 15 residues. Germline values: CDR1 SSHAT, CDR2 FNYEAQ (reference sequence). Full variable domain (remainder filled in from reference TRBV7-7 and TRBJ2-1): GAGVSQSPRYKVTKRGQDVTLRCDPISSHATLYWYQQALGQGPEFLTYFNYEAQPDKSGLPSDRFSAERPEGSISTLTIQRTEQRDSAMYRCASSFSGGAYNEQFFGPGTRLTVL.